This T cell receptor (beta chain) was recovered during a study of T cell repertoires in cytomegalovirus infection. Whole-study context: Public TCR beta signatures indicated both CMV infection and matching HLA type.

This clonotype was seen repeatedly, ten times or more. Its antigen is unknown. The study's findings and limits: Carriers of CMV plus the relevant HLA were identified by cumulative public TCR beta family frequency. The study found HLA-C-restricted CMV-specific TCR beta clonotypes dominating the ex vivo response.

The germline V gene has CDR1 SNHLY and CDR2 FYNNEI. Trimming left V 5 bases short and J 0 bases short, with 8 bases between. This CDR3 region has 14 residues. A single record per CDR3 protein comes from TCRdb applying MiXCR to the reads. Of around 530,000 distinct CDR3 sequences in the sample, approximately 15% were seen once. The clonotype originates from a human donor in good health (CMV status not recorded). Some clones in this sample may be carry-over from other donors' samples. What was sequenced was CD8+ T cells from PBMCs. V is TRBV2 and J is TRBJ2-1; D gene uncertain. CDR3 nucleotides: TGTGCCAGCAGTCCCCTAAACTCCTACAATGAGCAGTTCTTC. Translating it yields CASSPLNSYNEQFF.